The clone carrying this T cell receptor beta chain was recorded at least ten times. Its antigen is currently unknown. The sample originates from a study of neurological immune-mediated disorders. Template-switch 5'RACE cDNA synthesis added a 10-nucleotide unique molecular identifier. In TCRdb, the 5' RACE reads were re-called with MiXCR into one record per CDR3 protein. The sample gives about 52,000 distinct CDR3 sequences, less than 4% of which show up once; approximately 5.9% is in the top ten. In germline, CDR1 is SGHDT, CDR2 YYEEEE. With 0 bases removed from V and 4 bases from J, the gap between germline ends came to 4 bases. This CDR3 has 12 residues. Whole-study findings and limits: None of the CDR3 amino acid sequences of expanded clones recurred across subjects, suggesting private repertoires in all groups. According to phylogenetic grouping, one related-CDR3 cluster, a possible signature, contained the repertoires of 18 of 34 multiple sclerosis patients. Patients with HTLV-1-associated myelopathy showed the most TCR clonal expansion. Those with multiple sclerosis showed the least, falling below healthy controls.

The chain couples TRBV5-6 to TRBJ1-1, with D hard to call. The TCR comes from a man aged 55 to 70 with multiple sclerosis. The specimen sequenced was PBMCs. The CDR3: CASSLEGTEAFF. The DNA of the CDR3 is TGTGCCAGCAGCTTGGAAGGCACTGAAGCTTTCTTT.